This note documents a single T cell receptor (beta chain) sequence. Germline V lookup: CDR1 GTSNPN, CDR2 SVGIG (reference sequence). CDR3 length equals 16 residues. V was pared by 0 bases and J by 0 bases, with 14 bases between. The data originate from a study of blood T cell repertoires in COVID-19. Study in general: T cells, B-cell-depleted T cells, or PBMCs provided the cDNA or gDNA that served as material.

How the authors handled the data: Amplification of reference gene primers was used by the study to estimate nucleated cell counts. The repertoire was sequenced with immunoSEQ multiplex PCR; TCRdb's copy has only in-frame clones and lacks some. V, J and clone size are those of that table, while D and trimming were read from the DNA. The data contain about 220,000 clones, roughly 82% of them singletons. Sample: peripheral blood. The sequence was collected from a man in his forties who had recovered from COVID-19. The chain carries TRBV30 and TRBJ1-1; D uncertain. The CDR3: CAWSVPRSPLNTEAFF. The CDR3, as DNA: TGTGCCTGGAGTGTACCCAGGTCTCCGTTGAACACTGAAGCTTTCTTT.